This T cell receptor (beta chain) was identified in a study of blood T cell repertoires in COVID-19. Overall study: COVID-19 samples collected from the United States, Italy and Spain covered acute and convalescent phases. In each case, the material was cDNA or gDNA derived from T cells, B-cell-depleted T cells, or PBMCs.

Source study methods: The authors estimated nucleated cell counts from reference gene primer amplification. TCRdb's table, derived via immunoSEQ multiplex PCR, lists solely in-frame clones and lacks some. V and J calls and clone size are those listed in that table; D and trimming were worked out from the DNA. Seen here are roughly 46,000 clones, roughly 91% observed once, and the top ten hold over 8.5%. V was pared by 1 base and J by 6 bases, with 11 bases between. Germline-derived CDR1 and CDR2 are SGHVS and FQNEAQ. The CDR3 consists of 14 residues. The chain couples TRBV7-8 to TRBJ2-3, with D possibly being TRBD1 (5 bases). The specimen sequenced was peripheral blood. The clonotype was recovered from a man aged 50 or older with active COVID-19. The CDR3 sequence is CASSLDDGADTQYF. The CDR3 region has the DNA TGTGCCAGCAGCTTAGACGATGGGGCTGATACGCAGTATTTT.